A selection of T cell receptor beta chains follows, all from one sample in a study of OX40 agonist ivuxolimab in advanced cancers. Repertoires were generated with immunoSEQ multiplex PCR, while TCRdb's copy carries only in-frame clones and drops some. The sample shows about 81,000 clones, roughly four fifths of them seen only once. Sequencing was performed on CD4+ or CD8+ T cells sorted from blood, taken in a trial of the OX40 agonist ivuxolimab. The receptor source for this set is an adult with an advanced solid tumor such as melanoma, head and neck, liver or kidney cancer. Both conserved end residues are part of each CDR3. A D gene is named only where the DNA matches it firmly. The size field is filled for only some rows; it gives once, few, many or a size class.

TRBV9	TRBJ2-2	-	TRBD2	CASSEPRSGGQQKNTGELFF
TRBV7-6	TRBJ2-7	-	TRBD1	CASSHRGAYEQYF
TRBV7-6	TRBJ2-2	-	TRBD2	CASSPRTSGVTGELFF
TRBV28	TRBJ1-6	once	TRBD1	CASSSYRGSSPLHF
TRBV7-2	TRBJ1-1	-	-	CASSLGSITEAFF
TRBV7-6	TRBJ2-5	-	-	CASSSRGETQYF
TRBV5-1	TRBJ2-3	-	TRBD2	CASRPGRGTDTQYF
TRBV28	TRBJ2-4	-	TRBD2	CAMSAGGRAKNIQYF
TRBV27	TRBJ1-6	-	-	CASRNGASPLHF
TRBV10-3	TRBJ2-3	-	-	CAISGGQERGDTQYF
TRBV19	TRBJ2-7	-	-	CASSIDAGAEQYF
TRBV7-2	TRBJ2-1	-	-	CASSSRGTGRNEQFF
TRBV15	TRBJ2-1	-	-	CATSRDQSGGGTQFF
TRBV27	TRBJ2-1	-	-	CASSPTLGNEQFF
TRBV18	TRBJ1-2	-	-	CASSPAQEGGYTF
TRBV28	TRBJ2-3	few	-	CASSREGDTQYF
TRBV18	TRBJ2-2	-	TRBD2	CASSPRLAAGELFF
TRBV9	TRBJ2-2	-	-	CASSVQRVGTGELFF
TRBV6-5	TRBJ1-5	-	-	CASSYGRNQPQHF
TRBV7-2	TRBJ2-2	-	TRBD2	CASSSPAGGFAGELFF
TRBV2	TRBJ1-4	-	-	CASTDGGSTNEKLFF
TRBV7-8	TRBJ2-1	-	TRBD1	CASSLGTGEINEQFF
TRBV5-8	TRBJ1-2	-	-	CASSYLRDTLAGYTF
TRBV28	TRBJ1-6	-	TRBD1	CASSPPGGNYNSPLHF
TRBV13	TRBJ2-3	-	TRBD2	CASSPSGGSAGTQYF
TRBV11-1	TRBJ1-5	-	-	CASSLGLDQPQHF
TRBV5-4	TRBJ1-1	few	TRBD1	CASSLASGGAGNTEAFF
TRBV23-1	TRBJ2-3	-	TRBD1	CASSLPGEGQASHRPDTQYF